This record looks at one TCR beta chain sequence and its context. Its antigen is unknown. Sorted cells numbering about 19,000 to 1,100,000, with 10%, 30% or 50% RNA, yielded the naive CD8 libraries. Naive CD8 T cells underwent sorting with the CD8+CD4-CCR7+CD45RA+ definition. This specimen belongs to a study of molecular identifiers for immune sequencing clone quantification. One entry per CDR3 protein, called by TCRdb with MiXCR from the PCR reads. Here the sample spans roughly 300,000 distinct CDR3 sequences, about 22% being singletons. The germline CDR1 and CDR2 sequences are SGDLS and YYNGEE. Trimming cost V 0 bases and J 8 bases; bases outside gene matches: 6. The CDR3 extends over 15 amino acids. Study-level results: Underestimated sizes of highly expanded clones could result from identical TCR molecules that share a barcode. Naive cells had under 1% of molecules in clones above 20 RNA copies, effectors over 97%.

The TCR was taken from a human donor in good health. Some libraries in this study had Jurkat cell RNA spiked in. The material sequenced was naive CD8+ T cells from blood, with Jurkat cell RNA spiked in. Subset described: FACS-sorted CD8+CD4-CCR7+CD45RA+ naive T cells. This chain uses TRBV9 with TRBJ2-1; 9 bases are shared with TRBD2. CDR3 DNA sequence: TGTGCCAGCAGCGTAGGTCCAGCGGGGGGCGATGAGCAGTTCTTC. It yields the protein CASSVGPAGGDEQFF. Based on the CDR3 plus reference TRBV9 and TRBJ2-1, the full variable domain is DSGVTQTPKHLITATGQRVTLRCSPRSGDLSVYWYQQSLDQGLQFLIQYYNGEERAKGNILERFSAQQFPDLHSELNLSSLELGDSALYFCASSVGPAGGDEQFFGPGTRLTVL.